A single T cell receptor beta chain is shown here with its context. The data stem from a study of blood T cell repertoires in COVID-19. Study in general: Samples of COVID-19 (acute and convalescent) were obtained from the United States, Italy and Spain.

Participants reported their clinical history, and cohort assignment relied on those reports. Two negative PCRs, clearance, or symptom resolution had been documented for recovered Cohort 3 donors. Methods used by the authors: Estimation of nucleated cell counts was performed using reference gene primer amplification. The assay was immunoSEQ multiplex PCR, and TCRdb's table has in-frame clones only and misses some. Clone size and the V and J calls come from that table; the DNA yielded D and trimming. The table records 490,000 or so clones, 85% to 90% of them present only once. The receptor was derived from a woman aged 40-49 years who had recovered from COVID-19. Source material: PBMCs or T cells enriched from blood (not recorded which).

The CDR3 DNA follows: TGTGCCAGCAGCGTAGGGTTCGGGACTAGCGGAACCCCAGAGACCCAGTACTTC. Its translation is CASSVGFGTSGTPETQYF. The chain couples TRBV9 to TRBJ2-5; 11 nucleotides match TRBD2. Germline V gene data show CDR1 as SGDLS and CDR2 as YYNGEE. V lost 0 bases to trimming and J lost 4 bases; unmatched junction nucleotides: 11. CDR3 length: 18 amino acids.